This T cell receptor beta chain was identified in a study of PD-L1 blockade in urothelial cancer. The CDR3 has 11 amino acids. The V gene's germline CDR1 is DFQATT and CDR2 SNEGSKA (reference sequence). Between the trimmed V and J ends, which lost 4 bases and 8 bases, there was a span of 11 bases. Repertoires were generated with immunoSEQ multiplex PCR, while TCRdb's copy carries only in-frame clones and drops some. Among approximately 70,000 clones, 84% were seen once, and the ten largest hold roughly 9%. Stated time point: pretreatment peripheral blood. The sequencing here drew on PBMCs, taken around atezolizumab (anti-PD-L1) treatment. The clonotype was recovered from a woman between 70 and 85 years old with urothelial cancer. The genes are TRBV20-1 and TRBJ1-1, with TRBD1 as a possible D gene (5 bases). The CDR3 loop is CSAIRVGEAFF. CDR3 coding DNA: TGCAGTGCTATCAGGGTTGGCGAAGCTTTCTTT.